This T cell receptor (beta chain) came from a study of cytomegalovirus exposure and HLA in healthy donors. Background on the study: Caucasian-associated ancestry cluster membership applied to about 83% of about 370 genotyped donors.

Study outcomes and limitations: For cytomegalovirus status, the classifier reportedly gave diagnoses with high specificity and sensitivity. There were some public TCRs occurring in many donors, but most TCR sequences were rare.

CDR3 size: 15 residues. Trimming pared 4 bases from V and 7 bases from J, leaving 14 bases between. The germline V gene has CDR1 SGHTA and CDR2 FQGNSA. With regard to this clone: Its antigen is not identified.

The PCR ran on 60 Vbeta and 13 Jbeta primers. Profiling relied on immunoSEQ multiplex PCR, and the TCRdb table lists in-frame clones only, not all of them. The sample carries approximately 160,000 clones, about 71% recorded once. The sequence was obtained from a man aged 45-65 years in good health and CMV-seronegative. Input material: PBMCs. The chain employs TRBV7-2 and TRBJ1-6, with D unresolved. The CDR3 sequence: CASSSRYPGNSPLHF. CDR3 in DNA: TGTGCCAGCAGCTCCCGGTACCCGGGAAATTCACCCCTCCACTTT.